This T cell receptor beta chain emerged from a study of memory CD8 T cells in hepatitis C reinfection. Study summary: A couple of donors cleared primary HCV but became chronic after reinfection. Between 3 and 8 weeks after reinfection detection, peak samples were drawn.

The CDR3 is made up of 13 amino acids. In germline, CDR1 is SGHRS, CDR2 YFSETQ. Between the trimmed V and J ends, which lost 0 bases and 4 bases, there was a span of 8 bases. Time point meaning: peak reinfection, 3 to 8 weeks after reinfection detection. The sorted cells went straight to TCR sequencing with no prior in vitro expansion. The study's findings and limits: A handful of donors were too few for definitive public clonotype conclusions.

Assay used: immunoSEQ multiplex PCR; TCRdb lists only in-frame clones, some missing. The sample has 40,000 to 45,000 clones, 70% to 90% seen once. In the case of this clone: The antigen is unknown.

The chain employs TRBV5-1 and TRBJ2-7, with D perhaps TRBD2 (5 bases). The sample comprised naive CD8+ T cells sorted from blood. The sequence derives from a man in his late teens or twenties with hepatitis C virus infection. In nucleotides, the CDR3 is TGCGCCAGCAGCTTGGAGAGCGGATACGAGCAGTACTTC. Protein sequence: CASSLESGYEQYF.